A selection of T cell receptor beta chains follows, all from one sample in a study of monozygotic twins with inflammatory bowel disease. TCRdb reprocessed the 5' RACE reads; each CDR3 protein has one entry and no DNA is given. This sample lists around 97,000 distinct CDR3 sequences; its ten largest clones have 1.9%. Sequencing was done on a sample of blood. All receptors come from a human donor with ulcerative colitis or Crohn's disease, or a healthy co-twin of an affected twin (not recorded which). CDR3s include the opening cysteine and the closing phenylalanine or tryptophan. Fields, in order: J gene, V gene, CDR3 protein.

>TRBJ1-1|TRBV11-2
CASSLFGVMDTEAFF
>TRBJ2-7|TRBV20-1
CSARDQRAPRSEQYF
>TRBJ2-1|TRBV28
CASKHRLSYNEQFF
>TRBJ2-7|TRBV20-1
CSARVPSALTYEQYF
>TRBJ2-5|TRBV7-2
CASSLRQGFGETQYF
>TRBJ2-1|TRBV5-1
CASSFGRGDNEQFF
>TRBJ2-2|TRBV25-1
CASSDPGTPLGELFF
>TRBJ1-2|TRBV28
CASSLGRGGYTF
>TRBJ2-1|TRBV19
CASENSGSSYNEQFF
>TRBJ2-1|TRBV27
CASSLGSEPYNEQFF
>TRBJ1-3|TRBV5-6
CASGTDRAFGNTIYF
>TRBJ2-3|TRBV24-1
CATSDLSGYGTDTQYF
>TRBJ2-1|TRBV10-3
CAIKRDRYNEQFF
>TRBJ2-3|TRBV7-2
CASSGVGWGQYF
>TRBJ1-5|TRBV7-9
CASSTGGGPNQPQHF
>TRBJ2-7|TRBV3-1
CASSLRTPGIGTYEQYF
>TRBJ2-1|TRBV3-1
CASSLLTLAGADEQFF
>TRBJ2-6|TRBV20-1
CSARGQGVSGANVLTF
>TRBJ1-1|TRBV5-1
CASSLAAGLETEAFF
>TRBJ1-1|TRBV29-1
CSVPSPQGNTEAFF
>TRBJ2-1|TRBV20-1
CSAPTGTSGYNEQFF
>TRBJ1-5|TRBV19
CASSGIGFGDNQPQHF
>TRBJ2-6|TRBV4-3
CASSQDDQGGANVLTF
>TRBJ2-2|TRBV27
CASSHFRSGELFF
>TRBJ2-3|TRBV15
CATSKTGNHADTQYF
>TRBJ2-5|TRBV20-1
CSASRGILGTQYF
>TRBJ2-7|TRBV7-9
CASSVNPVYEQYF
>TRBJ2-2|TRBV4-3
CASSQESDIWAAGELFF
>TRBJ2-1|TRBV20-1
CSARDLEASGRKKSYNEQFF
>TRBJ1-4|TRBV14
CASSQYQGAGKLFF
>TRBJ1-5|TRBV27
CASSSQTSNQPQHF
>TRBJ2-2|TRBV7-2
CASSLGLGGNTGELFF
>TRBJ2-3|TRBV29-1
CSVEGTPVIGTDTQYF
>TRBJ2-5|TRBV11-2
CASSLDVGETQYF
>TRBJ2-7|TRBV2
CASSSQGAINEQYF